This T cell receptor (beta chain) originates from a study of tumor-infiltrating lymphocytes in primary liver carcinoma. Study at large: Among the tumors, stages were T1-T3 N0M0 and sizes about 4 to 10 cm. In every tissue type, samples returned a similar yield of roughly 3.65 to 8 million productive TCRbeta reads. General study points: Tumors carried a top-250-clone fraction significantly exceeding that of blood (p = 0.039).

The template, approximately 500 ng total RNA, yielded TCR beta cDNA made with a constant-region primer. Three nested multiplex PCR rounds, a slightly modified ARM-PCR method, built the TCR beta libraries. Both of the initial two PCR rounds ran for nine to eleven cycles and employed TRBV1-TRBV30 forward primers alongside a C-beta reverse primer. TCRdb reprocessed the multiplex PCR reads via MiXCR and lists one record per CDR3 protein. The table has about 120,000 distinct CDR3 sequences, approximately 71% seen once. The CDR3 is 16 amino acids. Per germline, CDR1 SGHKS and CDR2 YYEKEE (reference sequence). The tissue used was unsorted bulk material of about 19-34 mg. RNA and DNA were co-extracted from it with the AllPrep DNA/RNA mini kit. Details on this clonotype: Its antigen remains unknown. One junction end disagrees with the germline gene, perhaps due to a read error.

This TCR derives from an older woman with primary liver carcinoma and hepatitis B virus infection. Sample: tumor-adjacent normal liver tissue. J is TRBJ2-1 and V is TRBV5-5; D not resolved. CDR3 sequence (DNA): TGTACCAGCAGCCCGACTGGGTCCATCTCCTACAATGAGCAGTTCTTC. Its translation is CTSSPTGSISYNEQFF.